This T cell receptor beta chain was sequenced in a study of cytotoxic CD8 clonotypes in ibrutinib-treated CLL. V was pared by 4 bases and J by 7 bases, with 9 bases of the junction left unmatched. The CDR3 totals 16 residues. CDR1 is MNHNS and CDR2 is SASEGT in the germline V gene. This table comes from immunoSEQ multiplex PCR, and its TCRdb copy is limited to in-frame clones, with some not included. The sample lists fewer than 400,000 clones; over 55% were seen once. The receptor comes from a human donor with chronic lymphocytic leukemia. The sequences come from PBMCs, collected after 36 months of ibrutinib treatment. The chain links TRBV6-1 to TRBJ1-6, with TRBD1 identical over 8 bases. The CDR3 DNA sequence: TGTGCCAGCAGTGCCCAGGGGGCCCAGGGGAATTCACCCCTCCACTTT. Its translation: CASSAQGAQGNSPLHF.